This TCR beta chain originates from a study of siplizumab effects on memory and regulatory T cells. Study findings and constraints: The mean Treg-derived percentage of mappable alloreactive CD4+ clones was 60% to 80% with siplizumab compared with 26.9% in controls. Alloreactive sequences that could be traced to unstimulated CD4+ memory cells showed a significant reduction under siplizumab.

The repertoire was sequenced with immunoSEQ multiplex PCR; TCRdb's copy has only in-frame clones and lacks some. The sample includes about 55,000 clones, nearly 98% of them seen just once. Turning to this clone: Its antigen is still unknown.

In three donor pairs, unstimulated naive, memory, effector memory and TEMRA subsets were sequenced. The V gene's germline CDR1 is SGHRS and CDR2 YFSETQ. V gave up 4 bases and J gave up 2 bases, with 9 bases separating them. The CDR3 runs 13 residues. The source of this sequence is a human donor in good health. V usage is TRBV5-1 and J usage is TRBJ1-2; D remains unclear. The sample consisted of naive CD4+ T cells sorted from blood. This CDR3 reads CASSANFNYGYTF. In DNA, the CDR3 is TGCGCCAGCAGCGCCAATTTCAACTATGGCTACACCTTC.